This is a list of T cell receptor beta chains from one sample in a study of beta chain features in type 1 diabetes. The method was immunoSEQ multiplex PCR; TCRdb's version includes in-frame clones alone and lacks a portion of them. Of roughly 610,000 clones in the sample, around 15% were seen once. Sequences were obtained from naive CD4+ T cells from blood. Receptors originate from a man in his late teens or twenties in good health. Each CDR3 is given with its conserved first and last residue. Fields, in order: clone size, D gene, J gene, V gene, CDR3 DNA, CDR3 protein. D genes are given only for firm matches. Only part of the rows carry a size: once, few, many, or a class if the clone is expanded.

few,.,TRBJ1-1,TRBV4-1,TGCGCCAGCAGCCAAGACCTGACAGGCACTGAAGCTTTCTTT,CASSQDLTGTEAFF
few,.,TRBJ2-7,TRBV28,TGTGCCAGCAGTTCAGGGGGGGACCCCTACGAGCAGTACTTC,CASSSGGDPYEQYF
few,TRBD1,TRBJ2-5,TRBV29-1,TGCAGCGCCCGGACAGGGCGGGAGACCCAGTACTTC,CSARTGRETQYF
.,.,TRBJ2-6,TRBV28,TGTGCCAGCAGTTTATGGCCCGGAATCGCCTCTGGGGCCAACGTCCTGACTTTC,CASSLWPGIASGANVLTF
few,.,TRBJ2-3,TRBV7-2,TGTGCCAGCAGCTTTGACCCGGGACGGCAGTATTTT,CASSFDPGRQYF
.,TRBD2,TRBJ2-1,TRBV15,TGTGCCACCAGCCACTTTAGCGGGGGGACAAGAGAGCAGTTCTTC,CATSHFSGGTREQFF
few,.,TRBJ2-1,TRBV18,TGTGCCAGCTCACCACCGGGCTCGAGCTCCTACAATGAGCAGTTCTTC,CASSPPGSSSYNEQFF
few,.,TRBJ1-1,TRBV27,TGTGCCAGCAGTTTACTTCCCGACGGGAACACTGAAGCTTTCTTT,CASSLLPDGNTEAFF
few,TRBD1,TRBJ1-2,TRBV5-1,TGCGCCAGCAGCTACCGAGGACAGGACTATGGCTACACCTTC,CASSYRGQDYGYTF
few,.,TRBJ2-7,TRBV11-1,TGTGCCAGCAGCTTAGGAGGGTTCTTCTACGAGCAGTACTTC,CASSLGGFFYEQYF
few,.,TRBJ2-2,TRBV28,TGTGCCAGCAGTTCCAGGAACACCGGGGAGCTGTTTTTT,CASSSRNTGELFF
.,TRBD2,TRBJ2-3,TRBV7-2,TGTGCCAGCAGCTACTGGGCCGGGGGGACGCAGTATTTT,CASSYWAGGTQYF
few,.,TRBJ1-1,TRBV29-1,TGCAGCGTTCATGGACAGTTTATGAACACTGAAGCTTTCTTT,CSVHGQFMNTEAFF
.,TRBD2,TRBJ2-6,TRBV28,TGTGCCAGCAGTTTACTAGCGGGAAACTCTGGGGCCAACGTCCTGACTTTC,CASSLLAGNSGANVLTF
few,TRBD1,TRBJ1-5,TRBV18,TGTGCCAGCTCAGGACAGGGGGCGACAAATCAGCCCCAGCATTTT,CASSGQGATNQPQHF
few,TRBD2,TRBJ2-1,TRBV7-2,TGTGCCAGCAGCTTAGGACTAGCGGGGGGAGAAAAGCAGTTCTTC,CASSLGLAGGEKQFF
.,.,TRBJ2-3,TRBV18,TGTGCCAGCTCACCGCCCGGTCGGGATACGCAGTATTTT,CASSPPGRDTQYF
.,TRBD1,TRBJ1-1,TRBV6-5,TGTGCCAGCAGTTACCGGACAGGGGGTGATGAAGCTTTCTTT,CASSYRTGGDEAFF
.,.,TRBJ1-2,TRBV27,TGTGCCAGCAGTTCAACAGGGTTCGGCTACACCTTC,CASSSTGFGYTF
.,.,TRBJ1-2,TRBV10-3,TGTGCCATCAGTTTTGAACCCGGGACACTAACGTTCACCGGCTACACCTTC,CAISFEPGTLTFTGYTF
few,TRBD1,TRBJ1-5,TRBV10-3,TGTGCCATCAGTCGGTCGACAGGGAGCAATCAGCCCCAGCATTTT,CAISRSTGSNQPQHF
few,.,TRBJ2-3,TRBV21-1,TGTGCCAGCAGAGTTTCAAAACGGCGGGACAGGCCTACAGATACGCAGTATTTT,CASRVSKRRDRPTDTQYF
few,.,TRBJ1-1,TRBV10-3,TGTGCCATTAAAACCGACGGAGGAGGCACTGAAGCTTTCTTT,CAIKTDGGGTEAFF
few,TRBD1,TRBJ1-2,TRBV29-1,TGCAGCGTCGGGACAGGGGCTAACTATGGCTACACCTTC,CSVGTGANYGYTF
.,TRBD2,TRBJ2-7,TRBV7-2,TGTGCCAGCAGCTATGGACTAGCGGAGGCCTACGAGCAGTACTTC,CASSYGLAEAYEQYF
many,.,TRBJ2-1,TRBV18,TGTGCCAGCTCACCACAGGGCAATGAGCAGTTCTTC,CASSPQGNEQFF
few,.,TRBJ1-4,TRBV7-3,TGTGCCAGCAGCCCCCAGGGGCCCGTCGGAAAACTGTTTTTT,CASSPQGPVGKLFF
few,TRBD2,TRBJ2-1,TRBV10-3,TGTGCCATCAGCGGGACTGGCGGGAGAGGAAATGAGCAGTTCTTC,CAISGTGGRGNEQFF
.,.,TRBJ2-5,TRBV7-2,TGTGCCAGCAGCCCCGGGACAACCCAAGAGACCCAGTACTTC,CASSPGTTQETQYF
.,.,TRBJ1-5,TRBV7-3,TGTGCCAGCAGCTTTGGCGGGAATCAGCCCCAGCATTTT,CASSFGGNQPQHF
few,TRBD1,TRBJ2-2,TRBV9,TGTGCCAGCAGCACTCGCACGGGACAGTACGGGGAGCTGTTTTTT,CASSTRTGQYGELFF
once,TRBD1,TRBJ2-7,TRBV30,TGTGCCTGGACCGGAAACAGGGGCACCTACGAGCAGTACTTC,CAWTGNRGTYEQYF
.,.,TRBJ2-7,TRBV30,TGTGCCTGGAGCTCACAGATCTACGAGCAGTACTTC,CAWSSQIYEQYF
.,TRBD1,TRBJ1-1,TRBV28,TGTGCCAGCAGCCCCGCGGGGACAGGGTCTAAAGCTTTCTTT,CASSPAGTGSKAFF
few,.,TRBJ2-7,TRBV5-6,TGTGCCAGCAGCTTGGCCGGAGGCGAGCAGTACTTC,CASSLAGGEQYF
.,TRBD1,TRBJ2-2,TRBV29-1,TGCAGCGCAAACAGGGGGACTGGCGGGGAGCTGTTTTTT,CSANRGTGGELFF
.,.,TRBJ1-4,TRBV2,TGTGCCAGCAAGTACAGGGCCACTAATGAAAAACTGTTTTTT,CASKYRATNEKLFF
.,.,TRBJ2-7,TRBV7-2,TGTGCCAGCAGCTTAGAGCCGGGACGGAACTACGAGCAGTACTTC,CASSLEPGRNYEQYF
few,.,TRBJ2-7,TRBV25-1,TGTGCCAGCAGTGAGAGAGTGCAGGAGACCTACGAGCAGTACTTC,CASSERVQETYEQYF
.,TRBD1,TRBJ1-5,TRBV19,TGTGCCAGTAGTGACAGGGTTGGGCAGCCCCAGCATTTT,CASSDRVGQPQHF
few,TRBD1,TRBJ2-1,TRBV5-4,TGTGCCAGCAGCACTGACAGGGGGTGGAATGAGCAGTTCTTC,CASSTDRGWNEQFF
few,TRBD1,TRBJ1-3,TRBV29-1,TGCAGCGTTTCCGAGACAGGGGAGTACACCATATATTTT,CSVSETGEYTIYF
.,.,TRBJ2-7,TRBV28,TGTGCCTCCCAGACAGCCCCCTACGAGCAGTACTTC,CASQTAPYEQYF
few,.,TRBJ1-1,TRBV11-3,TGTGCCAGCAGCCTAGACGTTGAAGCTTTCTTT,CASSLDVEAFF
.,.,TRBJ1-1,TRBV30,TGTGCCTGGAGTCGCTTGGGGGCCTCCGGCACTGAAGCTTTCTTT,CAWSRLGASGTEAFF